Listed below are T cell receptor beta chains from one sample, sequenced in a study of cytomegalovirus exposure and HLA in healthy donors. The table came from immunoSEQ multiplex PCR; TCRdb's copy has only in-frame clones and leaves some out. There are about 200,000 clones in the sample; approximately 86% occur only once, and more than 0.25% lies in the top ten. The sample comprised PBMCs. The receptors shown here come from a woman in her thirties in good health and CMV-seronegative. Both conserved end residues are part of each CDR3. D genes are given only for firm matches. Expanded clones are given a class, and other clones once, few, many or no size at all.

abundance	v_gene	j_gene	d_gene	CDR3aa	CDR3nt
NA	TRBV5-1	TRBJ1-1	NA	CASSSPGNTEAFF	TGCGCCAGCAGCTCCCCGGGGAACACTGAAGCTTTCTTT
NA	TRBV5-6	TRBJ1-2	NA	CASSLWERGYTF	TGTGCCAGCAGCTTGTGGGAGAGAGGCTACACCTTC
NA	TRBV10-3	TRBJ1-1	NA	CAISERGGVGTEAFF	TGTGCCATCAGTGAAAGGGGGGGGGTTGGGACTGAAGCTTTCTTT
NA	TRBV19	TRBJ1-4	NA	CATRLGLTATNEKLFF	TGTGCCACTCGGTTGGGACTCACCGCAACTAATGAAAAACTGTTTTTT
few	TRBV6-1	TRBJ1-1	TRBD1	CASSDPLPGGPEAFF	TGTGCCAGCAGTGACCCCTTGCCAGGGGGTCCTGAAGCTTTCTTT
NA	TRBV19	TRBJ2-3	TRBD2	CASSIGGGTTDTQYF	TGTGCCAGTAGTATTGGCGGGGGAACCACAGATACGCAGTATTTT
NA	TRBV5-8	TRBJ2-1	TRBD2	CASSLGGSSYNEQFF	TGTGCCAGCAGCTTGGGCGGGAGCTCCTACAATGAGCAGTTCTTC
NA	TRBV27	TRBJ2-1	TRBD2	CASRVGGGYNEQFF	TGTGCCAGCCGGGTTGGGGGGGGCTACAATGAGCAGTTCTTC
NA	TRBV7-6	TRBJ2-7	NA	CASSLARTYEQYF	TGTGCCAGCAGCTTAGCGCGAACCTACGAGCAGTACTTC
NA	TRBV5-1	TRBJ2-5	NA	CASSRIGGFEETQYF	TGCGCCAGCAGCCGGATAGGCGGTTTTGAAGAGACCCAGTACTTC
NA	TRBV7-9	TRBJ2-5	TRBD2	CASSASGAETQYF	TGTGCCAGCAGCGCAAGCGGGGCAGAGACCCAGTACTTC
NA	TRBV2	TRBJ1-1	NA	CASSEALGGWDTEAFF	TGTGCCAGCAGTGAAGCGCTCGGGGGATGGGACACTGAAGCTTTCTTT
NA	TRBV2	TRBJ2-5	NA	CASSEAGALKTQYF	TGTGCCAGCAGTGAAGCGGGGGCGTTAAAGACCCAGTACTTC
NA	TRBV19	TRBJ1-3	NA	CASSAGPSHSGNTIYF	TGTGCCAGTAGCGCGGGACCTTCACACTCTGGAAACACCATATATTTT
NA	TRBV4-1	TRBJ2-3	NA	CASSRADTQYF	TGCGCCAGCAGCCGAGCAGATACGCAGTATTTT
NA	TRBV5-1	TRBJ2-1	TRBD2	CASSLLAGQEQFF	TGCGCCAGCAGCTTACTAGCGGGGCAAGAGCAGTTCTTC
few	TRBV28	TRBJ2-7	TRBD2	CASSSSGTSAGYEQYF	TGTGCCAGCAGTAGTTCCGGGACTAGCGCCGGTTACGAGCAGTACTTC
NA	TRBV6-1	TRBJ2-3	TRBD2	CASSEVGGRTDTQYF	TGTGCCAGCAGTGAAGTGGGGGGGAGAACAGATACGCAGTATTTT
NA	TRBV19	TRBJ2-2	NA	CASSFGKTGELFF	TGTGCCAGTAGTTTCGGGAAGACCGGGGAGCTGTTTTTT
NA	TRBV6-1	TRBJ1-5	NA	CASSPRQGYQPQHF	TGTGCCAGCAGTCCTCGTCAGGGGTATCAGCCCCAGCATTTT
NA	TRBV5-6	TRBJ2-7	NA	CASSLLIGVSSYEQYF	TGTGCCAGCAGCTTGCTAATCGGGGTTAGCTCCTACGAGCAGTACTTC
NA	TRBV5-1	TRBJ2-1	TRBD2	CASSSEAGGLYNEQFF	TGCGCCAGCAGCTCCGAAGCGGGGGGGCTCTACAATGAGCAGTTCTTC
NA	TRBV6-6	TRBJ2-7	TRBD2	CATQAGGSHEQYF	TGTGCCACCCAAGCGGGAGGTAGCCACGAGCAGTACTTC
NA	TRBV25-1	TRBJ2-1	NA	CASSVQGGPYNEQFF	TGTGCCAGCAGTGTACAGGGTGGGCCCTACAATGAGCAGTTCTTC
NA	TRBV2	TRBJ2-7	TRBD2	CASSLAERSYEQYF	TGTGCCAGCAGCCTAGCGGAACGCTCCTACGAGCAGTACTTC
NA	TRBV25-1	TRBJ2-1	NA	CASSEFSGRNEQFF	TGTGCCAGCAGTGAATTCTCTGGGCGAAATGAGCAGTTCTTC
NA	TRBV13	TRBJ1-3	NA	CASSLILSSGNTIYF	TGTGCCAGCAGCTTAATCCTGAGCTCTGGAAACACCATATATTTT